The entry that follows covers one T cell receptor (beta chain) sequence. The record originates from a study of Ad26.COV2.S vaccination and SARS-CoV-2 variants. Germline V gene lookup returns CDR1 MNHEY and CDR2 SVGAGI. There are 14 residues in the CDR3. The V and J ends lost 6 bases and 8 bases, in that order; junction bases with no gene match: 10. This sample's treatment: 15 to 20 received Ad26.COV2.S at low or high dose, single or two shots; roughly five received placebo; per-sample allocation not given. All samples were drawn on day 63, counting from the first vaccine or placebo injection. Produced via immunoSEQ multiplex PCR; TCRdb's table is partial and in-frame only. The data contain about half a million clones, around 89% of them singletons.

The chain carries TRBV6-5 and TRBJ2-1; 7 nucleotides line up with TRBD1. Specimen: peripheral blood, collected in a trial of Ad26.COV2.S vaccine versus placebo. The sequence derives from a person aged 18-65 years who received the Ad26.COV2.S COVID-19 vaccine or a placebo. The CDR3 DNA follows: TGTGCCAGCAGCGGGACAGATCTAAGTCATGAGCAGTTCTTC. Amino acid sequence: CASSGTDLSHEQFF.